A selection of T cell receptor beta chains follows, all from one sample in a study of T-cell memory formation after mild COVID-19. Using its own MiXCR run on the 5' RACE reads, TCRdb lists one record per CDR3 protein. The data hold about 320,000 distinct CDR3 sequences, with 14% observed a single time. Input material: PBMCs or a T cell subset sorted from them (not recorded which). All receptors derive from a man between 18 and 35 years old who had mild COVID-19 (a few samples of this study predate the infection). Cell type and time point are not known. Both conserved end residues are part of each CDR3. A D gene is named only where the DNA matches it firmly. Rows may omit the clone size; those that give it use once, few, many or a size class.

TRBV20-1,TRBJ2-1,-,few,TGCAGTGCTAGAGGGAGCGAGATTAGCTCCTACAATGAGCAGTTCTTC,CSARGSEISSYNEQFF
TRBV7-2,TRBJ2-7,TRBD1,few,TGTGCCAGCAGGGAAAGGGGCCCGGGACAGGGGAATTACGAGCAGTACTTC,CASRERGPGQGNYEQYF
TRBV9,TRBJ1-5,-,few,TGTGCCAGCAGCGTCGGGGGGGGAAGAGGACAGCCCCAGCATTTT,CASSVGGGRGQPQHF
TRBV29-1,TRBJ2-4,-,few,TGCAGCGTTAAGGCAGGGGGGGAAAACATTCAGTACTTC,CSVKAGGENIQYF
TRBV5-1,TRBJ2-1,TRBD2,-,TGCGCCAGCAGCTTAACAGCGGGGGGGCCCCGTGCTGAGCAGTTCTTC,CASSLTAGGPRAEQFF
TRBV27,TRBJ1-1,-,many,TGTGCCAGCAGCCAGGGCGCTGAAGCTTTCTTT,CASSQGAEAFF
TRBV30,TRBJ1-2,TRBD1,few,TGTGCCTGGAGGGCAGGGGGCGCGAATGGCTACACCTTC,CAWRAGGANGYTF
TRBV20-1,TRBJ2-3,TRBD2,-,TGCAGTGCCCGAGCGGGGGGGCCTGGAGATACGCAGTATTTT,CSARAGGPGDTQYF
TRBV12-3/TRBV12-4,TRBJ1-6,-,-,TGTGCCAGCAGTTTAGGGCCCAGGGGAAATTCACCCCTCCACTTT,CASSLGPRGNSPLHF
TRBV9,TRBJ2-3,-,-,TGTGCCAGCAGCGTAGAGGGCGTGCTCTCCACAGATACGCAGTATTTT,CASSVEGVLSTDTQYF
TRBV29-1,TRBJ1-5,-,few,TGCAGCGTTTCTCGCGGGACCGCGAAGGGGGACCAGCCCCAGCATTTT,CSVSRGTAKGDQPQHF
TRBV7-2,TRBJ2-2,-,many,TGTGCCAGCAGGGGGACGGGGAACACCGGGGAGCTGTTTTTT,CASRGTGNTGELFF
TRBV2,TRBJ1-6,-,-,TGTGCCAGCAGTGAGGGGGCTTACAGCTCCTATAATTCACCCCTCCACTTT,CASSEGAYSSYNSPLHF
TRBV6-2/TRBV6-3,TRBJ2-5,-,-,TGTGCCAGCAGTTACTCTAGGACGGTGGACTTC,CASSYSRTVDF
TRBV5-1,TRBJ2-1,TRBD2,few,TGCGCCAGCAGCTTGATGGCTAGCGGGGCTTACAATGAGCAGTTCTTC,CASSLMASGAYNEQFF
TRBV20-1,TRBJ2-1,-,many,TGCAGTGCTCCTAGGTCGGATAATGAGCAGTTCTTC,CSAPRSDNEQFF
TRBV7-2,TRBJ1-3,-,few,TGTGCCAGCAGCTACCAGGGCCCATTCTCTGGAAACACCATATATTTT,CASSYQGPFSGNTIYF
TRBV7-2,TRBJ1-1,-,-,TGTGCCAGCAGCGGCAGGTTTGGCATGAACACTGAAGCTTTCTTT,CASSGRFGMNTEAFF
TRBV24-1,TRBJ2-3,TRBD1,-,TGTGCCACCAGTGATATAGGACAGGGCACAGATACGCAGTATTTT,CATSDIGQGTDTQYF
TRBV5-1,TRBJ2-7,TRBD1,few,TGCGCCAGCAGCTTGGGCCGGACAGGACGTCTCTACGAGCAGTACTTC,CASSLGRTGRLYEQYF
TRBV7-2,TRBJ2-4,-,-,TGTGCCAGCAGCGCGGGACTCTTGATTCAGTACTTC,CASSAGLLIQYF
TRBV7-2,TRBJ2-1,TRBD1,many,TGTGCCAGCAGCTCGGACAGGGGTTGGTACAATGAGCAGTTCTTC,CASSSDRGWYNEQFF
TRBV6-2/TRBV6-3,TRBJ2-5,TRBD2,few,TGTGCCAGCAGGGGACTAGCGGGTGAAGAGACCCAGTACTTC,CASRGLAGEETQYF
TRBV7-9,TRBJ2-5,TRBD2,many,TGTGCCAGCAGTTTTGGACTAGCGGGGGAGACCCAGTACTTC,CASSFGLAGETQYF
TRBV18,TRBJ1-5,TRBD1,few,TGTGCCAGCTCACCGACAGGGGAGGGACAGCCCCAGCATTTT,CASSPTGEGQPQHF
TRBV4-2,TRBJ2-1,TRBD2,-,TGTGCCAGCAGCCAAGTTAGTAGCGGGGGTTCCTACAATGAGCAGTTCTTC,CASSQVSSGGSYNEQFF
TRBV5-1,TRBJ2-3,TRBD2,few,TGCGCCAGCAGCGCGGGGACTATCGGGGGAACAGATACGCAGTATTTT,CASSAGTIGGTDTQYF
TRBV5-1,TRBJ2-7,-,few,TGCGCCAGCAGCGTGGGGGTAAGACAGGCCTACGAGCAGTACTTC,CASSVGVRQAYEQYF
TRBV4-3,TRBJ2-1,-,many,TGCGCCAGCAGCCAAGGCAGGGACCATGAGCAGTTCTTC,CASSQGRDHEQFF
TRBV7-6,TRBJ2-1,-,-,TGTGCCAGCAGCTTAGCCGTGGAGCAGTTCTTC,CASSLAVEQFF
TRBV6-2/TRBV6-3,TRBJ2-7,TRBD1,few,TGTGCCAGCAGCCAACGGAGAGGGGGCCACCACGAGCAGTACTTC,CASSQRRGGHHEQYF
TRBV5-1,TRBJ2-5,TRBD1,-,TGCGCCAGCAGAATAGGAGACAGGGGTCCCCAAGAGACCCAGTACTTC,CASRIGDRGPQETQYF
TRBV4-3,TRBJ2-7,-,-,TGCGCCAGCAGCCAAGGTACGGGGACCGAGCTTTACGAGCAGTACTTC,CASSQGTGTELYEQYF